The clone carrying this T cell receptor beta chain was observed a few times. V lost 4 bases and J lost 2, with 5 bases in between. The germline gives CDR1 GTSNPN, CDR2 SVGIG (reference sequence). The CDR3 loop spans 11 amino acids. This record comes from a study of cytomegalovirus exposure and HLA in healthy donors. A multiplex PCR was run with 60 Vbeta primers and 13 Jbeta primers. The table came from immunoSEQ multiplex PCR; TCRdb's copy has only in-frame clones and leaves some out. The repertoire consists of some 120,000 clones, with roughly 82% occurring once and the leading ten covering about 13%.

Sequenced: PBMCs. This chain links TRBV30 with TRBJ1-2; no firm D call. The TCR sequence derives from a woman aged 55 to 70 in good health and CMV-seropositive. The CDR3 DNA reads TGTGCCTGGATGTTAAACTATGGCTACACCTTC. Its translation is CAWMLNYGYTF.